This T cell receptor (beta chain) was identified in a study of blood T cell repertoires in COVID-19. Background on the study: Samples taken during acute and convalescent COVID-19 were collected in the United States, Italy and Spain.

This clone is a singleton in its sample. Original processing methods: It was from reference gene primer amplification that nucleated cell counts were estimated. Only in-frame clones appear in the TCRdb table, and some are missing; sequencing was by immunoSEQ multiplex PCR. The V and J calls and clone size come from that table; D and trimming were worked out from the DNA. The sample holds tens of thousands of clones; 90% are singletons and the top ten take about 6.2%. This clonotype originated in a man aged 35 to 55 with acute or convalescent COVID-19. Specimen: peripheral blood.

CDR3 sequence: CASIGGLAGDSGANVLTF. CDR3 coding DNA: TGTGCCAGTATTGGGGGACTAGCGGGAGACTCTGGGGCCAACGTCCTGACTTTC. The chain uses TRBV19 and TRBJ2-6; 14 bases match TRBD2. Germline trimming cut 7 bases from V and 0 bases from J; bases unmatched to any gene: 5. The CDR3 contains 18 residues. Germline V gene data show CDR1 as LNHDA and CDR2 as SQIVND (reference sequence).